The 11 T cell receptor beta chains reported below all come from one sample, sequenced in a study of blood T cell repertoires in COVID-19 (dated by TCRdb to 2019 to 2021). The receptor library was made with the immunoSEQ multiplex PCR assay. TCRdb took this table from immuneACCESS and kept in-frame rearrangements with V and J called. Such tables lack part of the clones; where checked against another copy, unresolved V genes explain under half of the gap, and the rest is unexplained. This sample is represented by roughly 170,000 clones; about 86% of them were singletons. Around 21% of the sample is taken by the ten largest. Specimen: peripheral blood. The receptor set was obtained from a man in his 70s with active or convalescent COVID-19.

This chain uses TRBV11-2 with TRBJ2-4; 9 nucleotides line up with TRBD2. The CDR3 runs to 18 residues. Germline V gene lookup returns CDR1 SGHAT and CDR2 FQNNGV. After removal of 2 bases from V and 4 bases from J, the junction contained 12 bases not matched to a gene. DNA of the CDR3: TGTGCCAGCAGCTTAAGAGGACGAACGACTAGCGGTAAAAACATTCAGTACTTC. Translating gives CASSLRGRTTSGKNIQYF.

This sequence joins TRBV30 and TRBJ1-3; tentatively, D is TRBD1 (6 bases). Germline assignment: CDR1 GTSNPN and CDR2 SVGIG (reference sequence). This CDR3 has 17 residues. Trimming left V 0 bases short and J 0 bases short, with 15 bases between. The CDR3 nucleotides are TGTGCCTGGAGTGTATACGACAGGAGATACTCTGGAAACACCATATATTTT. Translating it yields CAWSVYDRRYSGNTIYF. Complete variable domain (other parts from reference TRBV30 and TRBJ1-3): SQTIHQWPATLVQPVGSPLSLECTVEGTSNPNLYWYRQAAGRGLQLLFYSVGIGQISSEVPQNLSASRPQDRQFILSSKKLLLSDSGFYLCAWSVYDRRYSGNTIYFGEGSWLTVV.

The rearrangement links TRBV19 to TRBJ1-5, with D perhaps matching TRBD1 (6 bases). The CDR3 loop spans 14 amino acids. Germline V gene lookup returns CDR1 LNHDA and CDR2 SQIVND (reference sequence). V was pared by 7 bases and J by 4 bases, with 14 bases between. CDR3 amino acids: CASNIQRGNQPQHF. The CDR3 coding sequence is TGTGCCAGTAACATCCAGAGGGGGAATCAGCCCCAGCATTTT.

This chain joins TRBV7-2 and TRBJ1-5; possibly TRBD1 for D (6 bases). The germline CDR1 and CDR2 sequences are SGHTA and FQGNSA. The germline V and J ends were trimmed by 4 bases and 7 bases, with 23 bases remaining between them. This CDR3 is built from 17 residues. CDR3 DNA sequence: TGTGCCAGCAGCTCCAGGATTACCCGGGACAATTCCCAGCCCCAGCATTTT. It translates to CASSSRITRDNSQPQHF. The variable domain in full, completed from reference TRBV7-2 and TRBJ1-5, reads GAGVSQSPSNKVTEKGKDVELRCDPISGHTALYWYRQSLGQGLEFLIYFQGNSAPDKSGLPSDRFSAERTGGSVSTLTIQRTQQEDSAVYLCASSSRITRDNSQPQHFGDGTRLSIL.

The chain combines TRBV15 with TRBJ2-4, with 11 bases fitting TRBD2. The CDR3 is 16 residues long. V was clipped by 6 bases and J by 8 bases; unmatched bases: 12. Germline CDR1 is LNHNV and CDR2 is YYDKDF (reference sequence). The CDR3 loop reads CATRFGTSGAGDIQYF. The DNA for the CDR3 is TGTGCCACCAGATTTGGGACTAGCGGAGCTGGGGACATTCAGTACTTC. Based on the CDR3 plus reference TRBV15 and TRBJ2-4, the full variable domain is DAMVIQNPRYQVTQFGKPVTLSCSQTLNHNVMYWYQQKSSQAPKLLFHYYDKDFNNEADTPDNFQSRRPNTSFCFLDIRSPGLGDTAMYLCATRFGTSGAGDIQYFGAGTRLSVL.

This clone was observed once. This sequence joins TRBV7-2 and TRBJ2-7; TRBD1 matches at 7 bases. This CDR3 has 15 residues. The germline V gene has CDR1 SGHTA and CDR2 FQGNSA. V was pared by 5 bases and J by 6 bases, with 13 bases of the junction left unmatched. The CDR3 loop is CASSPSSTGSSEQYF. CDR3 bases: TGTGCCAGCAGCCCAAGTTCGACAGGGTCGAGCGAGCAGTACTTC.

V and J are TRBV19 and TRBJ1-6; no firm D call. This CDR3 has 14 amino acids. Germline CDR1 is LNHDA and CDR2 is SQIVND (reference sequence). The V and J ends lost 1 base and 5 bases respectively, with 6 bases between them. The CDR3 sequence: CASSIGQNNSPLHF. The CDR3 coding sequence is TGTGCCAGTAGTATAGGCCAGAATAATTCACCCCTCCACTTT.

The rearrangement uses TRBV29-1 and TRBJ1-2; no clear D gene. Germline CDR1 SQVTM, CDR2 ANQGSEA. CDR3 length: 11 amino acids. The V end lost 6 bases, the J end lost 3 bases, and 8 bases lay between the germline ends. The chain's CDR3 is CSVRRDYGYTF. The DNA for the CDR3 is TGCAGCGTCAGGAGGGACTATGGCTACACCTTC.

This clone was observed a handful of times. The V call is TRBV28, the J call TRBJ1-5; 7 bases agree with TRBD1. The CDR3 totals 14 residues. CDR1 is MDHEN, CDR2 SYDVKM, per germline. J gave up 2 bases and V 6 bases, and 4 bases lay outside the gene matches. CDR3 coding DNA: TGTGCCAGCAGGAGAGACAGGGGCAATCAGCCCCAGCATTTT. Its translation is CASRRDRGNQPQHF.

The CDR3, as DNA: TGTGCCAGCAGTCAAACGACAGGTTTTAGTGAGCAGTTCTTC. It translates to CASSQTTGFSEQFF. V and J are TRBV27 and TRBJ2-1, with D perhaps TRBD1 (6 bases). V lost 5 bases and J 9 bases, leaving 17 bases between the germline ends. This CDR3 is 14 amino acids long. The germline V gene encodes CDR1 MNHEY and CDR2 SMNVEV (reference sequence).

J is TRBJ2-1 and V is TRBV7-3; D possibly corresponds to TRBD1 (6 bases). This CDR3 contains 12 residues. The V gene's germline CDR1 is SGHTA and CDR2 FQGTGA. Trimming pared 5 bases from V and 7 bases from J, leaving 9 bases between. CDR3 in amino acids: CASSHRGNEQFF. The CDR3 DNA sequence: TGTGCCAGCAGCCATAGGGGGAATGAGCAGTTCTTC.